The T cell receptor beta chain described here comes from a study of blood T cell repertoires in COVID-19. Across the study: Material from acute and convalescent COVID-19 was sourced from the United States, Italy and Spain.

V was trimmed by 3 bases and J by 2 bases, leaving 11 bases between them. CDR1 is LNHDA and CDR2 is SQIVND in the germline V gene (reference sequence). The CDR3 consists of 14 residues. Using immunoSEQ multiplex PCR, the repertoire was profiled, and TCRdb retains in-frame clones only, with some absent. In the table there are approximately 110,000 clones, more than 80% of which are singletons. The source is a woman aged 50 to 65 with acute or convalescent COVID-19. The specimen sequenced was peripheral blood. V gene TRBV19 combines with J gene TRBJ2-7; D might be TRBD1 (5 bases). The CDR3 nucleotides read TGTGCCAGTAGTATGGCCCAGGGCCCCTACGAGCAGTACTTC. As protein: CASSMAQGPYEQYF.